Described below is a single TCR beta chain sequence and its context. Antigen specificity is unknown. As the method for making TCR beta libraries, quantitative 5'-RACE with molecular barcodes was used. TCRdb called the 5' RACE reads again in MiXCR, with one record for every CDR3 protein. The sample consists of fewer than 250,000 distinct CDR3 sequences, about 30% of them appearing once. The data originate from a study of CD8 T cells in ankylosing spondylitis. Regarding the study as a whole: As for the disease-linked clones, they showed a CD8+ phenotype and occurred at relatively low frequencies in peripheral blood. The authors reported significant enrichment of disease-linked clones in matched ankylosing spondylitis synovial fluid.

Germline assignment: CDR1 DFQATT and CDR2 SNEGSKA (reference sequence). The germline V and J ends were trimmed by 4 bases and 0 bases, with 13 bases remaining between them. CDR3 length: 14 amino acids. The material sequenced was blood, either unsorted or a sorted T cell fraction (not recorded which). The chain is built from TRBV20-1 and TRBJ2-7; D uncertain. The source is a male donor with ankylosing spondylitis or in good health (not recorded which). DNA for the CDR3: TGCAGTGCTACTTCTGACGGTTACTCCTACGAGCAGTACTTC. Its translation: CSATSDGYSYEQYF.